One sample yielded the 30 T cell receptor beta chains listed below, sequenced in a study of control samples from healthy donors and cancer patients. The data were produced by immunoSEQ multiplex PCR, yet TCRdb's version contains in-frame clones alone and is incomplete. The sample consists of 100,000 to 150,000 clones, 80% to 95% of them appearing once. Sequences were obtained from blood. The receptors here all came from a man between 18 and 29 years old in good health.

This chain links TRBV7-9 with TRBJ2-2; weak D call: TRBD2 (7 bases). In germline, CDR1 is SEHNR, CDR2 FQNEAQ (reference sequence). Trimming stripped 3 bases from V and 6 bases from J, with 14 bases between. The CDR3 is 15 amino acids. The DNA of the CDR3 is TGTGCCAGCAGCTTCCTCGGGGGGCCGCCCGGGGAGCTGTTTTTT. Translated: CASSFLGGPPGELFF.

The chain couples TRBV5-1 to TRBJ1-4, with 7 bases matching TRBD1. The length of the CDR3 is 15 residues. The trim removed 3 bases at V and 5 bases at J, leaving 7 bases unmatched. Germline V CDR1 and CDR2: SGHRS, YFSETQ. CDR3 sequence (DNA): TGCGCCAGCAGCTCGCAGGGGGGACCGAATGAAAAACTGTTTTTT. Translating it yields CASSSQGGPNEKLFF.

The table lists this clone with a count of one. The CDR3 coding sequence is TGTGCCATCAGGACCGGCGGACAGGGTTCAAACTATGGCTACACCTTC. This sequence encodes CAIRTGGQGSNYGYTF. V gene TRBV10-3 combines with J gene TRBJ1-2, with 8 bases matching TRBD1. This CDR3 is 16 amino acids long. CDR1 ENHRY and CDR2 SYGVKD come from the germline V gene. Trimming at V came to 6 bases and at J to 2 bases, leaving 11 bases not matched to a gene.

V is TRBV7-2 and J is TRBJ2-1; tentatively, D is TRBD2 (5 bases). Trimming removed 5 bases from V and 2 bases from J, with 10 bases in between. This CDR3 is built from 14 residues. Looked up from germline, CDR1 is SGHTA and CDR2 is FQGNSA. This CDR3 reads CASSSRLTYNEQFF. The DNA for the CDR3 is TGTGCCAGCAGCAGTAGACTAACCTACAATGAGCAGTTCTTC.

This clone was detected only once. The chain couples TRBV6-5 to TRBJ1-2; D is possibly TRBD1 (6 bases). This CDR3 spans 14 amino acids. V lost 6 bases to trimming and J lost 3 bases, with 14 bases between them. Per the germline V gene, CDR1 is MNHEY and CDR2 is SVGAGI. The CDR3 spells CASSNRDTYYGYTF. The CDR3 nucleotides read TGTGCCAGCAGCAACCGGGACACATACTATGGCTACACCTTC.

V is TRBV5-5 and J is TRBJ2-7; D is unresolved. Trimming removed 4 bases at V and 0 bases at J, with 11 bases between. The CDR3 extends over 14 amino acids. Germline CDR1 reads SGHKS; CDR2 reads YYEKEE (reference sequence). In DNA form, the CDR3 reads TGTGCCAGCAGCCCTGGCACCCACTCCTACGAGCAGTACTTC. This translates into CASSPGTHSYEQYF.

The rearrangement joins TRBV4-2 to TRBJ1-2; D is unresolved. Trimming pared 3 bases from V and 7 bases from J, leaving 9 bases between. The germline V gene encodes CDR1 LGHNA and CDR2 YNFKEQ. There are 12 residues in the CDR3. CDR3 nucleotides: TGTGCCAGCAGCCAGGACCCGGGTGGCTACACCTTC. Its translation is CASSQDPGGYTF.

The chain carries TRBV9 and TRBJ2-1; TRBD2 is a possible D gene (6 bases). The V gene's germline CDR1 is SGDLS and CDR2 YYNGEE. CDR3 length equals 14 residues. Trimming took off 7 bases at V and 3 bases at J, with 14 bases between the two ends. In DNA form, the CDR3 reads TGTGCCAGCTGCCGGGGGTGGGACTACAATGAGCAGTTCTTC. This gives the protein CASCRGWDYNEQFF.

V and J are TRBV10-3 and TRBJ2-3; weak D call: TRBD1 (5 bases). The length of the CDR3 is 14 residues. Germline lookup yields CDR1 ENHRY and CDR2 SYGVKD. The germline V and J ends were trimmed by 6 bases and 1 base, with 11 bases remaining between them. The CDR3 reads CAIRRDSRTDTQYF. The CDR3 nucleotides read TGTGCCATCAGGAGAGACAGTCGCACAGATACGCAGTATTTT.

This clone came up a few times. V gene TRBV3-1 (or the pseudogene TRBV3-2) combines with J gene TRBJ2-7; D uncertain. V lost 0 bases and J 0 bases, leaving 12 bases between the germline ends. From germline, CDR1 is LGHDT and CDR2 YNNKEL (reference sequence). The CDR3 runs 16 residues. This CDR3 reads CASSQDVPGGSYEQYF. CDR3 sequence (DNA): TGTGCCAGCAGCCAAGATGTGCCGGGCGGCTCCTACGAGCAGTACTTC.

V and J are TRBV5-4 and TRBJ2-7; D not resolved. The CDR3 is 14 amino acids. Germline values: CDR1 SGHNT, CDR2 YYREEE (reference sequence). The V and J ends lost 3 bases and 2 bases respectively, with 12 bases between them. The CDR3 is CASSSAVLPYEQYF. The DNA of the CDR3 is TGTGCCAGCAGCTCGGCCGTATTACCCTACGAGCAGTACTTC.

The CDR3: CASSHPGQGYYGYTF. As DNA, the CDR3 is TGCGCCAGCAGCCACCCGGGACAGGGGTACTATGGCTACACCTTC. The rearrangement links TRBV4-1 to TRBJ1-2; TRBD1 matches 10 bases. The germline gives CDR1 MGHRA, CDR2 YSYEKL. The CDR3 spans 15 residues. The junction had 4 bases not matched to a gene; V was cut back by 3 bases and J by 3 bases.

In this sample, this clone turned up once. The CDR3 sequence: CASSLTSSTDTQYF. The CDR3 nucleotides are TGTGCCAGCAGCTTAACCTCTAGCACAGATACGCAGTATTTT. The chain is built from TRBV7-6 and TRBJ2-3; no clear D. V lost 2 bases, J lost 0 bases, and 6 bases lay in between. The CDR3 is made up of 14 amino acids. CDR1 and CDR2 (germline): SGHVS, FNYEAQ.

V and J are TRBV6-6 and TRBJ2-7, with 7 bases matching TRBD1. The V gene's germline CDR1 is MNHNY and CDR2 SVGAGI (reference sequence). The CDR3 runs to 15 residues. V trimming: 1 base; J trimming: 4 bases; junction bases outside the gene matches: 7. CDR3 nucleotides: TGTGCCAGCAGTTACTGGGCAGGGGGAGAGTACGAGCAGTACTTC. This codes for CASSYWAGGEYEQYF.

The chain joins TRBV9 to TRBJ2-7; D is undetermined. This CDR3 contains 13 residues. Germline-derived CDR1 and CDR2 are SGDLS and YYNGEE. V dropped 4 bases and J dropped 3 bases, with 11 bases sitting between them. CDR3 bases: TGTGCCAGCAGCCCAACGACAAGCTACGAGCAGTACTTC. Translated: CASSPTTSYEQYF. Full variable domain (outside the CDR3, taken from reference TRBV9 and TRBJ2-7): DSGVTQTPKHLITATGQRVTLRCSPRSGDLSVYWYQQSLDQGLQFLIQYYNGEERAKGNILERFSAQQFPDLHSELNLSSLELGDSALYFCASSPTTSYEQYFGPGTRLTVT.

Written as DNA, the CDR3 is TGCGCCAGCAGCCAACCCCGGGACAGGGGCCGCGGCTACACCTTC. Its protein is CASSQPRDRGRGYTF. This chain connects TRBV4-1 to TRBJ1-2; 10 positions agree with TRBD1. V dropped 2 bases and J dropped 8; count of bases not matched to a gene: 8. Germline V gene sequence: CDR1 MGHRA, CDR2 YSYEKL. There are 15 residues in the CDR3.

The chain carries TRBV6-1 and TRBJ2-7; D not resolved. Germline CDR1 reads MNHNS; CDR2 reads SASEGT. Trimming left V 0 bases short and J 2 bases short, with 11 bases between. The CDR3 runs 15 residues. CDR3 DNA: TGTGCCAGCAGTGAAGCGGTATCCCTTACCTACGAGCAGTACTTC. It translates to CASSEAVSLTYEQYF.

The V gene is TRBV5-1, the J gene TRBJ2-2; 8 nucleotides agree with TRBD1. Germline values: CDR1 SGHRS, CDR2 YFSETQ. This CDR3 is 18 amino acids long. Trimming cost V 4 bases and J 0 bases; bases outside gene matches: 11. CDR3 region: CASSPRQGFPPNTGELFF. The CDR3 DNA reads as TGCGCCAGCAGCCCCAGACAGGGGTTTCCGCCGAACACCGGGGAGCTGTTTTTT.

V usage is TRBV3-1 (or the pseudogene TRBV3-2) and J usage is TRBJ2-7, with D perhaps TRBD1 (5 bases). Trimming removed 1 base at V and 5 bases at J, with 12 bases between. This CDR3 region has 14 residues. Germline CDR1 reads LGHDT; CDR2 reads YNNKEL (reference sequence). The CDR3 is CASSQVMGQNEQYF. The CDR3 DNA reads TGTGCCAGCAGCCAAGTGATGGGGCAGAACGAGCAGTACTTC.

This chain uses TRBV2 with TRBJ1-5; D uncertain. V lost 1 base and J 6 bases, leaving 7 bases between the germline ends. Germline V gene sequence: CDR1 SNHLY, CDR2 FYNNEI. The CDR3 length is 13 residues. CDR3 sequence (DNA): TGTGCCAGCAGTGAAGAGGTAACTCAGCCCCAGCATTTT. The encoded protein is CASSEEVTQPQHF.

Only one count was recorded for this clone. This chain joins TRBV7-2 and TRBJ2-4, with TRBD1 identical over 7 bases. CDR1 and CDR2 (germline): SGHTA, FQGNSA. Trimming at V came to 2 bases and at J to 15 bases, leaving 13 bases not matched to a gene. The CDR3 contains 14 residues. The CDR3 loop is CASSLSDRVSALYF. CDR3 coding DNA: TGTGCCAGCAGCTTAAGTGACAGGGTATCCGCTCTGTACTTC.

This chain connects TRBV13 to TRBJ1-2; TRBD1 is a possible D gene (6 bases). The ends were cut back, 5 bases at V and 6 bases at J, with 10 bases in the middle. The length of the CDR3 is 12 residues. CDR1 PRHDT and CDR2 FYEKMQ come from the germline V gene (reference sequence). CDR3 sequence: CASSTYRDGYTF. The CDR3, as DNA: TGTGCCAGCAGCACCTACAGGGATGGCTACACCTTC. The full variable domain, rest sourced from reference TRBV13 and TRBJ1-2, is AAGVIQSPRHLIKEKRETATLKCYPIPRHDTVYWYQQGPGQDPQFLISFYEKMQSDKGSIPDRFSAQQFSDYHSELNMSSLELGDSALYFCASSTYRDGYTFGSGTRLTVV.

The rearrangement links TRBV4-1 to TRBJ1-2; a weak D match, TRBD1 (6 bases). Germline assignment: CDR1 MGHRA and CDR2 YSYEKL. Trimming stripped 0 bases from V and 4 bases from J, with 15 bases between. The CDR3 contains 16 residues. In DNA form, the CDR3 reads TGCGCCAGCAGCCAAGAGGAGGGGGGGGCCCTCTATGGCTACACCTTC. Protein sequence: CASSQEEGGALYGYTF.

V is TRBV5-5 and J is TRBJ1-5, with TRBD1 identical over 7 bases. The CDR3 sequence is 18 residues long. Germline trimming cut 0 bases from V and 1 base from J; bases unmatched to any gene: 10. The germline V gene encodes CDR1 SGHKS and CDR2 YYEKEE (reference sequence). In DNA form, the CDR3 reads TGTGCCAGCAGCTTGGTACAGGGGAACTTTGGGAGCAATCAGCCCCAGCATTTT. Encoded protein: CASSLVQGNFGSNQPQHF.

The chain joins TRBV7-9 to TRBJ2-1; 13 bases are shared with TRBD2. V lost 1 base and J lost 3; bases outside the gene matches: 0. The CDR3 totals 16 residues. CDR1 and CDR2 from the germline V gene are SEHNR and FQNEAQ (reference sequence). DNA for the CDR3: TGTGCCAGCAGCTTAGGGACTAGCGGGGGCTACAATGAGCAGTTCTTC. It encodes CASSLGTSGGYNEQFF.

The V call is TRBV5-1, the J call TRBJ1-4; weak D call: TRBD1 (5 bases). Germline V gene lookup returns CDR1 SGHRS and CDR2 YFSETQ. The ends were cut back, 5 bases at V and 8 bases at J, with 22 bases in the middle. The CDR3 consists of 16 residues. The CDR3 here is CASSQSAGSEGEKLFF. CDR3 bases: TGCGCCAGCAGTCAGTCCGCAGGGTCAGAAGGGGAAAAACTGTTTTTT.

The chain uses TRBV18 and TRBJ2-7, with 9 bases identical to TRBD1. This CDR3 is 14 amino acids long. The germline gives CDR1 KGHSH, CDR2 LQKENI. Trimming at V came to 5 bases and at J to 2 bases, leaving 4 bases not matched to a gene. CDR3 nucleotide sequence: TGTGCCAGCTCATATAGACAGGGGGCCTACGAGCAGTACTTC. This gives the protein CASSYRQGAYEQYF.

This rearrangement joins TRBV5-1 to TRBJ1-1; D gene ambiguous. The germline V gene encodes CDR1 SGHRS and CDR2 YFSETQ. V was cut by 0 bases and J by 4 bases, with 10 bases left in between. The CDR3 is 14 amino acids. This CDR3 is CASSLDGPGTEAFF. The CDR3 DNA follows: TGCGCCAGCAGCTTGGATGGACCGGGCACTGAAGCTTTCTTT.

This sequence joins TRBV7-9 and TRBJ2-3; D uncertain. Germline CDR1 is SEHNR and CDR2 is FQNEAQ (reference sequence). CDR3 length equals 15 residues. V was shortened by 3 bases and J by 2 bases, with 12 bases between the two germline ends. The CDR3 DNA reads TGTGCCAGCAGCTTGGACGGAGTCCACACAGATACGCAGTATTTT. Encoded protein: CASSLDGVHTDTQYF.

The chain combines TRBV4-1 with TRBJ2-7; D is unclear. Germline loops: CDR1 MGHRA, CDR2 YSYEKL. CDR3 length: 12 residues. Deletions cut 0 bases from V and 6 bases from J, with 6 bases between. The CDR3 spells CASSQDRREQYF. For the CDR3, the DNA is TGCGCCAGCAGCCAAGATCGCCGCGAGCAGTACTTC.